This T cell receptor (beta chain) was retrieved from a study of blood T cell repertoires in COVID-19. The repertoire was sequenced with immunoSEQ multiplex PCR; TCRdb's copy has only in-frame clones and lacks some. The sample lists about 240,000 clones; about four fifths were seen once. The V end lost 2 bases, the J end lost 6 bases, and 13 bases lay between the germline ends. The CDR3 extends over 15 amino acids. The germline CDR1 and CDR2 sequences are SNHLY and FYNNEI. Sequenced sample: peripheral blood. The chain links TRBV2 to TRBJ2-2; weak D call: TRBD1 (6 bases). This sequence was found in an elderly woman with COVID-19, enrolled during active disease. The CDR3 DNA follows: TGTGCCAGCAGTGAAAATCAACAGGGCGCCGGGGAGCTGTTTTTT. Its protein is CASSENQQGAGELFF.